This T cell receptor (beta chain) derives from a study of blood T cells in healthy people across ages. With regard to this clonotype: Its antigen remains unidentified.

The CDR3 extends over 15 amino acids. The germline gives CDR1 MNHNS, CDR2 SASEGT. V was pared by 0 bases and J by 9 bases, with 12 bases between. Combining a sample-barcoded 5' primer with a J-beta primer mix, a second PCR ran for 7 to 11 cycles. TCRdb recomputed calls from the 5' RACE reads with MiXCR, one row per CDR3 protein. The sample yields about 620,000 distinct CDR3 sequences, 20% to 25% seen once. Notes on the study in general: The authors considered diversity estimates from one million T cells to be underestimates.

Sequencing input: blood. The chain carries TRBV6-1 and TRBJ1-6; D is perhaps TRBD1 (5 bases). The TCR sequence derives from a man in his sixties or seventies in good health. CDR3 residues: CASSEAGTGSSPLHF. CDR3 nucleotide sequence: TGTGCCAGCAGTGAAGCTGGGACTGGGAGTTCACCCCTCCACTTT.